This T cell receptor beta chain originates from a study of T cell repertoires in cytomegalovirus infection. Looking at the study overall: Both recently identified HLA-C-restricted and well-studied HLA-B-restricted CMV epitopes were used in the study.

This clonotype occurred a few times. Its antigen is currently unknown. Trimming took 3 bases from V and 5 from J; bases not matched to a gene: 4. The germline V gene encodes CDR1 MNHNS and CDR2 SASEGT. The CDR3 is 13 amino acids. TCRdb itself ran the reads through MiXCR, one entry per CDR3 protein. The sample contains some 800,000 distinct CDR3 sequences, about 30% of which appear only once. Broader study findings: It was HLA-C-restricted CMV-specific TCR beta clonotypes that dominated the response ex vivo.

This clonotype was obtained from a human donor in good health (CMV status not recorded). Some clones in this sample may be carry-over from other donors' samples. The chain uses TRBV6-1 and TRBJ2-7; 7 bases agree with TRBD1. This specimen consisted of cultured CD8+ T cells from PBMCs, obtained from culture after CMV antigen stimulation. This CDR3 is CASSEGTAHEQYF. The CDR3, as DNA: TGTGCCAGCAGTGAGGGGACAGCCCACGAGCAGTACTTC.